These 6 T cell receptor beta chains were sequenced from one sample in a study of T cells after yellow fever vaccination. TCRdb independently ran MiXCR on the 5' RACE reads; one entry per CDR3 protein. The sample shows tens of thousands of distinct CDR3 sequences, approximately 7% of them seen only once. Sequenced here: CD8+ T cells sorted from PBMCs, sampled about 5 days after the first yellow fever vaccination. Source of these receptors: a man younger than 30 who received the YFV17D yellow fever vaccine.

This clonotype was found many times. This chain uses TRBV6-2 or TRBV6-3 with TRBJ2-2, with D perhaps matching TRBD2 (6 bases). V lost 11 bases and J lost 2, with 12 bases in between. This CDR3 spans 13 amino acids. The germline V gene encodes CDR1 MNHEY and CDR2 SVGEGT. The chain's CDR3 is CAHTSPNTGELFF. CDR3 nucleotide sequence: TGTGCCCATACTAGCCCTAACACCGGGGAGCTGTTTTTT.

This clonotype has ten or more counts. The chain has TRBV29-1 and TRBJ2-2; the D is unclear. In germline, CDR1 is SQVTM, CDR2 ANQGSEA. Trimming shortened V by 7 bases and J by 1 base, and 7 bases separated the two germline ends. The length of the CDR3 is 12 residues. CDR3 sequence: CSGNRNTGELFF. CDR3 nucleotide sequence: TGCAGCGGTAACAGGAACACCGGGGAGCTGTTTTTT.

At least ten counts were recorded for this clonotype. The chain has TRBV7-9 and TRBJ2-3; D is uncertain. Germline CDR1 reads SEHNR; CDR2 reads FQNEAQ (reference sequence). Trimming removed 7 bases from V and 0 bases from J, with 8 bases in between. The CDR3 contains 13 residues. The CDR3 region is CASMSFSTDTQYF. Here the CDR3 DNA reads TGTGCCAGCATGTCCTTTAGCACAGATACGCAGTATTTT. Full variable domain (rest looked up from reference TRBV7-9 and TRBJ2-3): DTGVSQNPRHKITKRGQNVTFRCDPISEHNRLYWYRQTLGQGPEFLTYFQNEAQLEKSRLLSDRFSAERPKGSFSTLEIQRTEQGDSAMYLCASMSFSTDTQYFGPGTRLTVL.

This clonotype was recorded many times. The chain employs TRBV7-6 and TRBJ2-7; D is perhaps TRBD1 or TRBD2 (5 bases each). The V end lost 5 bases, the J end lost 4 bases, and 18 bases lay between the germline ends. CDR1 is SGHVS, CDR2 FNYEAQ, per germline. The CDR3 loop spans 15 amino acids. The CDR3 reads CASSGGSTDPYEQYF. The CDR3 DNA sequence: TGTGCCAGCAGCGGGGGTTCGACAGATCCTTACGAGCAGTACTTC.

This clonotype was seen a few times. The chain is built from TRBV28 and TRBJ2-7; D is perhaps TRBD1 (6 bases). In germline, CDR1 is MDHEN, CDR2 SYDVKM. The CDR3 sequence is 17 residues long. The ends were cut back, 4 bases at V and 4 bases at J, with 23 bases in the middle. CDR3 nucleotide sequence: TGTGCCAGCAGTTCCAAATATACAGGGAATCCACGGTACGAGCAGTACGTC. Translated, it gives CASSSKYTGNPRYEQYV.

This clonotype was detected ten times or more. The rearrangement joins TRBV27 to TRBJ2-5, with 7 bases lining up with TRBD1. The CDR3 sequence is 15 residues long. With V trimmed by 5 bases and J by 1 base, 7 bases remained unmatched. CDR1 and CDR2 (germline): MNHEY, SMNVEV (reference sequence). CDR3 DNA: TGTGCCAGCAGTGCAAGACAGGGTGTCCAAGAGACCCAGTACTTC. Its translation is CASSARQGVQETQYF.